The T cell receptor (beta chain) under discussion was sequenced for a study of Ad26.COV2.S vaccination and SARS-CoV-2 variants. Study-level points and caveats: From the TCR breadth and depth analyses, total T cell responses may have been underestimated. The study found higher spike-specific TCR breadth in vaccine than placebo recipients. Placebo and vaccine recipients had non-spike TCR breadth that was similar.

This table comes from immunoSEQ multiplex PCR, and its TCRdb copy is limited to in-frame clones, with some not included. The repertoire holds approximately 140,000 clones, with roughly 85% as singletons. A word on this clone: Its antigen is undetermined.

V was clipped by 11 bases and J by 0 bases; unmatched bases: 3. The germline V gene encodes CDR1 ENHRY and CDR2 SYGVKD. This CDR3 has 12 amino acids. This rearrangement joins TRBV10-3 to TRBJ2-7, with 8 positions matching TRBD1. This sequence was found in a human donor who had recovered from COVID-19. Sample: peripheral blood, taken after recovery from COVID-19. CDR3 protein: CAGQGASYEQYF. CDR3 coding DNA: TGTGCCGGTCAGGGGGCCTCCTACGAGCAGTACTTC.